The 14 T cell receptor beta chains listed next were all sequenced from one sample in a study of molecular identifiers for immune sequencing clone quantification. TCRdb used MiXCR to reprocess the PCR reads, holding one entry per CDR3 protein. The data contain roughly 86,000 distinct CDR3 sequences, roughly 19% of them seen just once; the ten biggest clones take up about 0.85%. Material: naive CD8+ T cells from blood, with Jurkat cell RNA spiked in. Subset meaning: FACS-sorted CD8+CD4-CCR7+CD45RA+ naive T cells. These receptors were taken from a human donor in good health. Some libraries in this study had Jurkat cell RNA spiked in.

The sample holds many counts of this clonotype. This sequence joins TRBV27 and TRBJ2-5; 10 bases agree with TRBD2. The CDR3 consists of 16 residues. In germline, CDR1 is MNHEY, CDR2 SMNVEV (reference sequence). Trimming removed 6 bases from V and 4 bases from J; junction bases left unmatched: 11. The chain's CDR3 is CASRVAGGPAAETQYF. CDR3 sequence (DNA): TGTGCCAGCAGGGTAGCGGGGGGCCCCGCCGCAGAGACCCAGTACTTC.

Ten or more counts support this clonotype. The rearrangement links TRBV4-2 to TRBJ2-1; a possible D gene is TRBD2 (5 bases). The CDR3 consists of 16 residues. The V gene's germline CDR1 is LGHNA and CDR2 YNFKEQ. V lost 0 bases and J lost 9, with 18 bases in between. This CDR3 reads CASSQDLSGVTGEQFF. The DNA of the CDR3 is TGTGCCAGCAGCCAAGATCTTTCCGGGGTAACTGGTGAGCAGTTCTTC.

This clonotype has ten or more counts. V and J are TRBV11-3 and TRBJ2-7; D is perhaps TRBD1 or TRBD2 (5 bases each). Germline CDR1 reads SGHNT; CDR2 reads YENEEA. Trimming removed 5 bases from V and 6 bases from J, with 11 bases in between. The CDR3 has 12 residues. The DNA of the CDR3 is TGTGCCAGCAGCCTCACGGGGCGCGAGCAGTACTTC. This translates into CASSLTGREQYF.

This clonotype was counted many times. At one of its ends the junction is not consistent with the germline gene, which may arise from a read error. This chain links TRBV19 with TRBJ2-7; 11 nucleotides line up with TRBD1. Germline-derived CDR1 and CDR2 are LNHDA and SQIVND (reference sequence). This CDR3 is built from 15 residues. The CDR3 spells CASSLEGQGAYEQYF. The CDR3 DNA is TGTGCCAGTAGTTTAGAGGGACAGGGGGCCTACGAGCAGTACTTC.

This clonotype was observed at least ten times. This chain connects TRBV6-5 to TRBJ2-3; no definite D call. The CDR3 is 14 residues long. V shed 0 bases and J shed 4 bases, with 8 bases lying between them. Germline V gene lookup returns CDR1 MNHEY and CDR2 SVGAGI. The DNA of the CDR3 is TGTGCCAGCAGTTACTCGAGGATGCCAGATACGCAGTATTTT. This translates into CASSYSRMPDTQYF.

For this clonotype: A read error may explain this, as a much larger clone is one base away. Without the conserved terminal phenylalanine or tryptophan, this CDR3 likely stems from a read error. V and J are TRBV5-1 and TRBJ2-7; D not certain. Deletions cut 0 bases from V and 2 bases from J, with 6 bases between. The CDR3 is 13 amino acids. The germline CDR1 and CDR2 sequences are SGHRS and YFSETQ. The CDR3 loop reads CASSLDSAYEQYL. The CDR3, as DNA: TGCGCCAGCAGCTTGGACAGCGCCTACGAGCAGTACCTC.

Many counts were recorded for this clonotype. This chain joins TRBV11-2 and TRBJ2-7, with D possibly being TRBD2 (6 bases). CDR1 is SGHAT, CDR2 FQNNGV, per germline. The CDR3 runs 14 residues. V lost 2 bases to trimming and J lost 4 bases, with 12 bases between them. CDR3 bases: TGTGCCAGCAGCTTAAGTCCCGCGGGGTACGAGCAGTACTTC. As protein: CASSLSPAGYEQYF.

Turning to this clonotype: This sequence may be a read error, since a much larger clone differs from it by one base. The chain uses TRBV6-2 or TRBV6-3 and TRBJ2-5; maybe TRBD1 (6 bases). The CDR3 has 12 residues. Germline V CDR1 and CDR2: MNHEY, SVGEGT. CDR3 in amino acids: CASGYPGAPQYF. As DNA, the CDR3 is TGTGCCAGCGGTTATCCAGGGGCACCCCAGTACTTC.

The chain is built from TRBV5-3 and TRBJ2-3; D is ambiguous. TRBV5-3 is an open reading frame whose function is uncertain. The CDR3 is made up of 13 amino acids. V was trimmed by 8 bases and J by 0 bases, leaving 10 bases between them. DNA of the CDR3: TGTGCCAGCAGCCCAGATAGCACAGATACGCAGTATTTT. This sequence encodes CASSPDSTDTQYF.

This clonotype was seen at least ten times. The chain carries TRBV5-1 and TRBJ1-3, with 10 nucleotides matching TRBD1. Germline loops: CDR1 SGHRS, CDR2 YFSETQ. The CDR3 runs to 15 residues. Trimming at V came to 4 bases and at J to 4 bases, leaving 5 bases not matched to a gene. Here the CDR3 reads CASSLDRGPGNTIYF. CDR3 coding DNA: TGCGCCAGCAGCCTCGACAGGGGGCCGGGAAACACCATATATTTT. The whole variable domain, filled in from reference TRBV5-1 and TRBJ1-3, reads KAGVTQTPRYLIKTRGQQVTLSCSPISGHRSVSWYQQTPGQGLQFLFEYFSETQRNKGNFPGRFSGRQFSNSRSEMNVSTLELGDSALYLCASSLDRGPGNTIYFGEGSWLTVV.

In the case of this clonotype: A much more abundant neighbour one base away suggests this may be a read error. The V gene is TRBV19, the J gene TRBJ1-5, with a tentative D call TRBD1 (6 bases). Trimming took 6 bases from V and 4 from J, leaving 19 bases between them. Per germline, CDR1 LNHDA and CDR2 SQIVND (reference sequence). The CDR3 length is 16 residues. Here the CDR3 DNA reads TGTGCCAGTAGGTTGCACGGAGGGGGGGCTAATCAGCCCCAGCATTTT. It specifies CASRLHGGGANQPQHF.

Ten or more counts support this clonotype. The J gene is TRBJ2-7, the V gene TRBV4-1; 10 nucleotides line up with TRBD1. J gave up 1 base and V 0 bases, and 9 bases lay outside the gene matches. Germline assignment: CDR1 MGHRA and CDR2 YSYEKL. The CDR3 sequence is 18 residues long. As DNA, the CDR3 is TGCGCCAGCAGCCAAGAGTACCTACGGGACAGGGGTTCCTACGAGCAGTACTTC. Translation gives CASSQEYLRDRGSYEQYF.

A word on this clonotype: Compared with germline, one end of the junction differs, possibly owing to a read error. This chain's CDR3 is CASNAGPTAGELSF. CDR3 DNA sequence: TGTGCCAGTAACGCGGGACCTACCGCCGGGGAGCTGTCTTTT. The chain employs TRBV19 and TRBJ2-2; D is perhaps TRBD2 (6 bases). CDR1 LNHDA and CDR2 SQIVND come from the germline V gene (reference sequence). The CDR3 spans 14 residues.

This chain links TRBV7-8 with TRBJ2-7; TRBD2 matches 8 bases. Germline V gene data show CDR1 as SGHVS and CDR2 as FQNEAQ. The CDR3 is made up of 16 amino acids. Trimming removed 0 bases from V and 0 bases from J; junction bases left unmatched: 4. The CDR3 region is CASSLAPSGGSYEQYF. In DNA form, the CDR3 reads TGTGCCAGCAGCTTAGCGCCCAGCGGGGGCTCCTACGAGCAGTACTTC.